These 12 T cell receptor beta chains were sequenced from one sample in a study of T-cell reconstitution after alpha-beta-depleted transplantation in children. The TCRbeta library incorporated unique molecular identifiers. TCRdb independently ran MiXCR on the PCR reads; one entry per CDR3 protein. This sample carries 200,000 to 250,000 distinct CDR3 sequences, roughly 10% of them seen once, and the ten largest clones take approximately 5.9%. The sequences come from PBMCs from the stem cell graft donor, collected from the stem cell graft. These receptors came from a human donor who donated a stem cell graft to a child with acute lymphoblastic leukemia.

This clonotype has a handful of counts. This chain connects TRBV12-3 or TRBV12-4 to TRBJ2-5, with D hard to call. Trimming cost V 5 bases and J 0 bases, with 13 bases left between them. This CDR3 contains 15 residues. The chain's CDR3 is CASSGPAGHQETQYF. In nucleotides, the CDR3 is TGTGCCAGCAGTGGGCCAGCAGGCCACCAAGAGACCCAGTACTTC.

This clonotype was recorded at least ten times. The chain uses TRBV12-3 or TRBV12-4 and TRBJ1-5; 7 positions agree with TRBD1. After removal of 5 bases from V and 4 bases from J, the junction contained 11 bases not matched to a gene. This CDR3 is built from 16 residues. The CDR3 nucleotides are TGTGCCAGCAGTCTACTACAGGGGCTGATTAATCAGCCCCAGCATTTT. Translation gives CASSLLQGLINQPQHF.

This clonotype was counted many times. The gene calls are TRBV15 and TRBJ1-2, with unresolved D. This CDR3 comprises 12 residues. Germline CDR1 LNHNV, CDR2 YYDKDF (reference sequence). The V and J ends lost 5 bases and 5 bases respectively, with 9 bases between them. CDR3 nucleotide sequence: TGTGCCACCAGCGAAATTGGGTATGGCTACACCTTC. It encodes CATSEIGYGYTF. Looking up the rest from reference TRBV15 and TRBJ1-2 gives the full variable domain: DAMVIQNPRYQVTQFGKPVTLSCSQTLNHNVMYWYQQKSSQAPKLLFHYYDKDFNNEADTPDNFQSRRPNTSFCFLDIRSPGLGDTAMYLCATSEIGYGYTFGSGTRLTVV.

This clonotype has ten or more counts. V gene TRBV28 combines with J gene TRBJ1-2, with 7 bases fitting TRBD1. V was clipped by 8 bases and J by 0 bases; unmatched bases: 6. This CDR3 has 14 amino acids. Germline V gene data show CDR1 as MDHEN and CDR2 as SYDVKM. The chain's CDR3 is CASVSGGTNYGYTF. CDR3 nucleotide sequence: TGTGCCAGCGTTTCAGGGGGTACTAACTATGGCTACACCTTC.

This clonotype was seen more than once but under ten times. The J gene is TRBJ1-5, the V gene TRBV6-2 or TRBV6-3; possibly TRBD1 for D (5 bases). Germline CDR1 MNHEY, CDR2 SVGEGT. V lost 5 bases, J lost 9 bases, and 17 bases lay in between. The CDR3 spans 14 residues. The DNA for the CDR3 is TGTGCCAGCAGTCCTCCAGGGTCGGTTTTGCCCCAGCATTTT. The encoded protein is CASSPPGSVLPQHF.

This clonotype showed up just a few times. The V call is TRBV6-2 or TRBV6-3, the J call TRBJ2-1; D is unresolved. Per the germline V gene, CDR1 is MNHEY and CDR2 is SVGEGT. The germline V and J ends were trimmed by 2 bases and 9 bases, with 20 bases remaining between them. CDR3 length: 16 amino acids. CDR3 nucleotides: TGTGCCAGCAGTTACCCAACCCCCTCGTTCGGCCCTGAGCAGTTCTTC. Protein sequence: CASSYPTPSFGPEQFF.

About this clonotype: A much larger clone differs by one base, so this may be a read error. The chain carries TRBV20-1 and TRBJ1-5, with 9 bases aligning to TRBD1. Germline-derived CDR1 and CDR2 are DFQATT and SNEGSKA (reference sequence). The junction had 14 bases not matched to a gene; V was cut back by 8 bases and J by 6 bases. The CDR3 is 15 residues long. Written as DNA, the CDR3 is TGCAGTTCCCGACGGACAGGGGAGGAGGGTCAGCCCCAGCATTTT. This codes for CSSRRTGEEGQPQHF.

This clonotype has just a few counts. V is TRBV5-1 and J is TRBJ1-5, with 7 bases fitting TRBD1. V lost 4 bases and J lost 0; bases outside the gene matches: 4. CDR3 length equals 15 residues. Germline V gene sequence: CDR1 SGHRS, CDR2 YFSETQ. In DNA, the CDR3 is TGCGCCAGCAGCCTTGGGACAGTTAGCAATCAGCCCCAGCATTTT. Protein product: CASSLGTVSNQPQHF.

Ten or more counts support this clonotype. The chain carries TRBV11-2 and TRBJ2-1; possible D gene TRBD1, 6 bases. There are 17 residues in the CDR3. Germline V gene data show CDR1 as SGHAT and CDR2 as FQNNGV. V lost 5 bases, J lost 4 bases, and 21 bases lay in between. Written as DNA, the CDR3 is TGTGCCAGCAGCCCCCGTTCGGCCCCCGACAGGTACAATGAGCAGTTCTTC. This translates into CASSPRSAPDRYNEQFF.

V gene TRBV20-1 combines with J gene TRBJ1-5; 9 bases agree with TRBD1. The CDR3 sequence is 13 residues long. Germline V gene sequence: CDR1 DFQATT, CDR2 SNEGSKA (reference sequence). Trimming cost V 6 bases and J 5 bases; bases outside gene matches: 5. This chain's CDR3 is CSAGTGGHQPQHF. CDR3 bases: TGCAGTGCGGGAACAGGGGGCCATCAGCCCCAGCATTTT.

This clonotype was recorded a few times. As DNA, the CDR3 is TGTGCCAGCAGCGTATTTTCCGGGACGGTAAACACTGAAGCTTTCTTT. This encodes CASSVFSGTVNTEAFF. The V gene is TRBV9, the J gene TRBJ1-1, with D maybe TRBD1 (5 bases). The V gene lost 1 base and the J gene lost 2 bases, with 15 bases spanning the gap. The CDR3 length is 16 residues. The germline V gene encodes CDR1 SGDLS and CDR2 YYNGEE.

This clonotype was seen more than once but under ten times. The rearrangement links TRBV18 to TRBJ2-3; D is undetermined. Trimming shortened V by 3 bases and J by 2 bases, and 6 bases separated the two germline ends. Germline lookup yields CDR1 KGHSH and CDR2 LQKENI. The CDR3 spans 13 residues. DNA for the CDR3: TGTGCCAGCTCACCCGAGGTCACAGATACGCAGTATTTT. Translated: CASSPEVTDTQYF.